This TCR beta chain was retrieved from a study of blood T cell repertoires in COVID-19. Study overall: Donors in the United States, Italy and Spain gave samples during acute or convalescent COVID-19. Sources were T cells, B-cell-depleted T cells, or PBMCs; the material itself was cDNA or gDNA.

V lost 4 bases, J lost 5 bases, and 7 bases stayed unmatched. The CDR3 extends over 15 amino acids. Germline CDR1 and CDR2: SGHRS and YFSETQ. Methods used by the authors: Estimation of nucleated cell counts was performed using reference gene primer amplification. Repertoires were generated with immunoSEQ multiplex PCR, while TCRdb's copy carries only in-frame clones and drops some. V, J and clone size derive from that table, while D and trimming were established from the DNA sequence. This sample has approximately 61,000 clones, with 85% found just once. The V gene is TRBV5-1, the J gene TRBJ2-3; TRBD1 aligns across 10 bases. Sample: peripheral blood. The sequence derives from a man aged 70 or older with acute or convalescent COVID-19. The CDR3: CASSPRGTGEDTQYF. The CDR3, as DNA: TGCGCCAGCAGCCCGCGGGGGACAGGGGAAGATACGCAGTATTTT.